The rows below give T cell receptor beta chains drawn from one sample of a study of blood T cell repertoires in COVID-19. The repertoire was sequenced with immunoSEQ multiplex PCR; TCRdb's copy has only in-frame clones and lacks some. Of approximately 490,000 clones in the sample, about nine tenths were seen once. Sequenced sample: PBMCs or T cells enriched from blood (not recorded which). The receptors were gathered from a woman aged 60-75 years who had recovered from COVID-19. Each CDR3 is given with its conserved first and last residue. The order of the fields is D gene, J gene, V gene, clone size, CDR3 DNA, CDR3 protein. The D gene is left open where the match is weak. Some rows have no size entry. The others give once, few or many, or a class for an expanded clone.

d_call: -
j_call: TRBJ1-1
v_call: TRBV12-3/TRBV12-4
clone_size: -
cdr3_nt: TGTGCCAGCAGTCTCAGGGGTGTTACTGAAGCTTTCTTT
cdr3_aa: CASSLRGVTEAFF

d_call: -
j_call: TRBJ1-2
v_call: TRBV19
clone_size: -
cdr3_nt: TGTGCCAGTAGTGGCGCAGGGGACTATGGCTACACCTTC
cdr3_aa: CASSGAGDYGYTF

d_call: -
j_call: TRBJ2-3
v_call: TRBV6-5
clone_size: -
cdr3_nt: TGTGCCAGCACTTTACGTGTCGGAGATACGCAGTATTTT
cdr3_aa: CASTLRVGDTQYF

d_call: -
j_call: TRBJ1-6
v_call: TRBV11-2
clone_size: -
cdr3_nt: TGTGCCAGCAGCCCCGAGCGGGGGTACTCCTATAATTCACCCCTCCACTTT
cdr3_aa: CASSPERGYSYNSPLHF

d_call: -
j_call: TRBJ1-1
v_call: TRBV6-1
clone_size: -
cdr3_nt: TGTGCCAGCAGTGAAGCGCGGGAGGGGCTCGGTGGGAACACTGAAGCTTTCTTT
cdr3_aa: CASSEAREGLGGNTEAFF

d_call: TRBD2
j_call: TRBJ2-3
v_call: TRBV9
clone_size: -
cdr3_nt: TGTGCCAGCAGCGTAGGGCCTAGCGGGGGATCGAATACGCAGTATTTT
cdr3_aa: CASSVGPSGGSNTQYF

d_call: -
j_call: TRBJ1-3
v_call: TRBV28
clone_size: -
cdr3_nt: TGTGCCAGCAGTTTAACCGCCCCGAGCTCTGGAAACACCATATATTTT
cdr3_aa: CASSLTAPSSGNTIYF

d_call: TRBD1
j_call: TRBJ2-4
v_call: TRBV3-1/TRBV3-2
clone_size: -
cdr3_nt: TGTGCCAGCAGCCATGCTAACAGGGGGGTGAACATTCAGTACTTC
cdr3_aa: CASSHANRGVNIQYF

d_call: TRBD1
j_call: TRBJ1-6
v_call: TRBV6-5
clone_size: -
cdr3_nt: TGTGCCAGCAGTACCGGGACAGGGGGGACACCCCTCCACTTT
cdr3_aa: CASSTGTGGTPLHF

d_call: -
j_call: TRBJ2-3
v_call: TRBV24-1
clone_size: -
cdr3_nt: TGTGCCACCAGTGATTTGCCTTCTCGCGGTGGCACAGATACGCAGTATTTT
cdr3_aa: CATSDLPSRGGTDTQYF

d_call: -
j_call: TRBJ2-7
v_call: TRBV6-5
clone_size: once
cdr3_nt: TGTGCCAGCAGTTACACGTTCGGGGGCAGGGGGGAGCAGTACTTC
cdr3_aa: CASSYTFGGRGEQYF

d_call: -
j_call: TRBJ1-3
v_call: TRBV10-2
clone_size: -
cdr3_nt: TGCGCCAGCAGTGGTAATAAGTACGGCGCCCGGGTGACTGGAAACACCATATATTTT
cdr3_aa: CASSGNKYGARVTGNTIYF

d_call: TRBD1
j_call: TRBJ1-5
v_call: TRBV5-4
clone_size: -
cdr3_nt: TGTGCCAGCAGCTTGTTAGGACAGGGCGATCAGCCCCAGCATTTT
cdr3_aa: CASSLLGQGDQPQHF

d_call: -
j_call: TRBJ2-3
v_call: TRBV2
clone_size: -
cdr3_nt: TGTGCCAGCAGCCGCCGGGACTGGGGCACAGATACGCAGTATTTT
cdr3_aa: CASSRRDWGTDTQYF

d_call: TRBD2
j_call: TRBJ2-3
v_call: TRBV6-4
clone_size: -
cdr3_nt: TGTGCCAGCAGTCCAGAGGCGGGGGGCGCAGATACGCAGTATTTT
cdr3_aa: CASSPEAGGADTQYF

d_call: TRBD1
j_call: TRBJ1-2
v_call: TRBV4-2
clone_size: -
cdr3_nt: TGTGCCAGCAGCCAAGAAAAAGGGACAGGGGTGCTGGGGTATGGCTACACCTTC
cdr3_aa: CASSQEKGTGVLGYGYTF

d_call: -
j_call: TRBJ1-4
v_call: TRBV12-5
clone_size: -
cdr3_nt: TGTGCTAGTGGTTACCAGACAGGATTAGGGGAAAAACTGTTTTTT
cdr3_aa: CASGYQTGLGEKLFF

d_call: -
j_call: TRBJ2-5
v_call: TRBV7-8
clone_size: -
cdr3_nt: TGTGCCAGCAGCCCCGACAGAGTACAAGAGACCCAGTACTTC
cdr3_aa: CASSPDRVQETQYF

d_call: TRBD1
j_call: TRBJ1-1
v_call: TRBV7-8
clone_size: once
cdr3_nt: TGTGCCAGCAGCTTAGATCGGACAGGCTGGAGGGCAACTGAAGCTTTCTTT
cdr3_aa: CASSLDRTGWRATEAFF

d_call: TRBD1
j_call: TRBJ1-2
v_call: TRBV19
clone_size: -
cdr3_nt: TGTGCCAGTAGTATGGGACAGGGTAGTGGAGGCTATGGCTACACCTTC
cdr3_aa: CASSMGQGSGGYGYTF

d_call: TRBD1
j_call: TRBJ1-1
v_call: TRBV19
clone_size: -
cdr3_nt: TGTGCCAGTACTGGACAGGTAGGTCGTCGGGACACTGAAGCTTTCTTT
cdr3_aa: CASTGQVGRRDTEAFF

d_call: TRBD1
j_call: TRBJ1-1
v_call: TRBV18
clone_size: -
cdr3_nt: TGTGCCAGCTCATCGGACAGGGTGAACACTGAAGCTTTCTTT
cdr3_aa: CASSSDRVNTEAFF

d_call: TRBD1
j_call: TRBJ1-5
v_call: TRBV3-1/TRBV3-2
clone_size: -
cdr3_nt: TGTGCCAGCAGCCTCAGGGGGTCCAATCAGCCCCAGCATTTT
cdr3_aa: CASSLRGSNQPQHF

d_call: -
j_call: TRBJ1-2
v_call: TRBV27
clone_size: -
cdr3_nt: TGTGCCAGCAGTTTATCTCCAGGGAACTATGGCTACACCTTC
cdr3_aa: CASSLSPGNYGYTF

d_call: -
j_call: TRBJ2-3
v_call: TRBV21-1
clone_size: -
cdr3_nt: TGTGCCAGCAGCAAAGCCAAGCGGGGGGTTAGCACAGATACGCAGTATTTT
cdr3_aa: CASSKAKRGVSTDTQYF

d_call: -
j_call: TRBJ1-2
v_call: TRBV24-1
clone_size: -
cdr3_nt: TGTGCCACCAGTGACCCGGGGAGGGACGGTTATGGCTACACCTTC
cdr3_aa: CATSDPGRDGYGYTF

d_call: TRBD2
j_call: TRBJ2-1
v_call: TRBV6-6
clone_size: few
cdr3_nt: TGTGCCAGCAGCCGACTAGCGGGGGGGAGCTCCTACAATGAGCAGTTCTTC
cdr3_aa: CASSRLAGGSSYNEQFF

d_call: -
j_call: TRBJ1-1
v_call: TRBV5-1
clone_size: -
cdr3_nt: TGCGCCAGCAGCTTACGAGGGAACACTGAAGCTTTCTTT
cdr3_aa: CASSLRGNTEAFF

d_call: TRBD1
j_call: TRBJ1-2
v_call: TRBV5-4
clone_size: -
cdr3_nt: TGTGCCAGCAGCTCCACCGGGACAGGGGTCTTTGGCTACACCTTC
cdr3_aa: CASSSTGTGVFGYTF

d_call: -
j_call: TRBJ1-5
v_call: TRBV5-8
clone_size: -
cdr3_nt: TGTGCCAGCAGCTTGGGAGGGACACCTAATCAGCCCCAGCATTTT
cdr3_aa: CASSLGGTPNQPQHF

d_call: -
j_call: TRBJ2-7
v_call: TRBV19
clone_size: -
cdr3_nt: TGTGCCAGTAGTTTTGGACAGAATGGCTACGAGCAGTACTTC
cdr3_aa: CASSFGQNGYEQYF

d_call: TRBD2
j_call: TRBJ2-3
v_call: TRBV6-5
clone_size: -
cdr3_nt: TGTGCCAGCAGCTCCCCTAGCGGGAGCACAGATACGCAGTATTTT
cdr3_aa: CASSSPSGSTDTQYF

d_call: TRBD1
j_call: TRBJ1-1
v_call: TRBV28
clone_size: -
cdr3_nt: TGTGCCAGCAGTTCACCGGGACAGGGGAACACTGAAGCTTTCTTT
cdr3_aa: CASSSPGQGNTEAFF

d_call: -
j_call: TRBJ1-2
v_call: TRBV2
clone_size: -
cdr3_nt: TGTGCCAGCAGTGATGGGGCAGGTATCTACACCTTC
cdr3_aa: CASSDGAGIYTF

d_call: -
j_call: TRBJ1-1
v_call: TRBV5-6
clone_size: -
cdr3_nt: TGTGCCAGCAGCGCCGGGATGAAATATGAAGCTTTCTTT
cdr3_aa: CASSAGMKYEAFF

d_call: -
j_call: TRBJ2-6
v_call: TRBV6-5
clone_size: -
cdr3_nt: TGTGCCAGCAGTTTAGGACAGACTGGGGCCAACGTCCTGACTTTC
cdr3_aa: CASSLGQTGANVLTF

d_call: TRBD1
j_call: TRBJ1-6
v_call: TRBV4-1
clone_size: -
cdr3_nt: TGCGCCAGCAGCCAAAATCCGGGACAGGGATCTCCTTCACCCCTCCACTTT
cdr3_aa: CASSQNPGQGSPSPLHF

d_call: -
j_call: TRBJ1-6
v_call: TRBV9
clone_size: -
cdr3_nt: TGTGCCAGCAGCGTAGCTGACAACTCCTATAATTCACCCCTCCACTTT
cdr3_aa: CASSVADNSYNSPLHF

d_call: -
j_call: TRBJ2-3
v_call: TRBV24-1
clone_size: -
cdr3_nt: TGTGCCACCAGTGACCCCTCGGGTGGGGCCACAGATACGCAGTATTTT
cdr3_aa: CATSDPSGGATDTQYF

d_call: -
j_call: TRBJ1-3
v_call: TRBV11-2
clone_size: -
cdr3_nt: TGTGCCAGCAGCCCCTACGGTGGAAACACCATATATTTT
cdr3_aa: CASSPYGGNTIYF

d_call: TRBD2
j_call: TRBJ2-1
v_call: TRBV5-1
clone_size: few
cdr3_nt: TGCGCCAGCAGCTTGGCCGTGCTAGCGGGGGGCCCCTACAATGAGCAGTTCTTC
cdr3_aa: CASSLAVLAGGPYNEQFF

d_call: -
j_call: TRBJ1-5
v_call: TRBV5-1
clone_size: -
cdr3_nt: TGCGCCAGCTCACCGGGGGGAAATAGCAATCAGCCCCAGCATTTT
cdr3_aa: CASSPGGNSNQPQHF

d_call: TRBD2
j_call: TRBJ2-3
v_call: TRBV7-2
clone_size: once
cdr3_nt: TGTGCCAGCAGCTTAGGACTAGCGGGGCGCGGGGGTACAGATACGCAGTATTTT
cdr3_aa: CASSLGLAGRGGTDTQYF

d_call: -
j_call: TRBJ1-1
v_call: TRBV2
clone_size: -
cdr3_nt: TGTGCCAGCACAAGGGAGGTGAACACTGAAGCTTTCTTT
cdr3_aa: CASTREVNTEAFF

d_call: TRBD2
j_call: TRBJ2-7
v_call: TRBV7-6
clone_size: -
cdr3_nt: TGTGCCAGCAGCTTAGGGGGAGGGGTTGACGAGCAGTACTTC
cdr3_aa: CASSLGGGVDEQYF

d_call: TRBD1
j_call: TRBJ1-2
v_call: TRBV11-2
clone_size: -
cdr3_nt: TGTGCCAGCAGCTTAGCGGGGGACAGGGGCGCCGTGGGTGGCTACACCTTC
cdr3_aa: CASSLAGDRGAVGGYTF

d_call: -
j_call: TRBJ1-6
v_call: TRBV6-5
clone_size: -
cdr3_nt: TGTGCCAGCAGTTACTCGGGGAGGGGGGAACAATCACCCCTCCACTTT
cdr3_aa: CASSYSGRGEQSPLHF

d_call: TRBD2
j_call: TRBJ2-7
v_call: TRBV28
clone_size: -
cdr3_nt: TGTGCCAGCCGGGACTACAGGTCCCACGAGCAGTACTTC
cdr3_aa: CASRDYRSHEQYF

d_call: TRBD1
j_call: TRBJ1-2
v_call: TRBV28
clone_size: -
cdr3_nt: TGTGCCAGCTCATGGGGACAGGGAGGGAGATATGGCTACACCTTC
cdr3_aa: CASSWGQGGRYGYTF

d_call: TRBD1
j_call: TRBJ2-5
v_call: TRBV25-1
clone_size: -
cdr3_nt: TGTGCCAGCAGTGATCCCGGGACAGGGAAGGAGACCCAGTACTTC
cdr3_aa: CASSDPGTGKETQYF

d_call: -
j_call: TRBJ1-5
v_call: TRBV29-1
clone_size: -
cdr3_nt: TGCAGCGTGAGGGAGGGCCCTAGCAATCAGCCCCAGCATTTT
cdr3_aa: CSVREGPSNQPQHF

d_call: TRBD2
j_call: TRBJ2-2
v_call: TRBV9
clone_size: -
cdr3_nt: TGTGCCAGCAGCGTAGTAGAGCGGGGGAACACCGGGGAGCTGTTTTTT
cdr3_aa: CASSVVERGNTGELFF

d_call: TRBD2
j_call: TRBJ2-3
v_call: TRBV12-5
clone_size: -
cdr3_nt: TGTGCTAGTGGTTTGGTACAACTAGCGGGGGGACCGGCAGATACGCAGTATTTT
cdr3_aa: CASGLVQLAGGPADTQYF

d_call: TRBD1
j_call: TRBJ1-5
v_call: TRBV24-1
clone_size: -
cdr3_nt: TGTGCCACCAGTGATTGGGACAGGGATCAGCCCCAGCATTTT
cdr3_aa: CATSDWDRDQPQHF